The sample holds many counts of the clone carrying this TCR beta chain. The antigen is unknown. The entry originates in a study of T cell repertoires in cytomegalovirus infection. TCRdb re-called the reads with MiXCR, one entry per CDR3 protein. The sample lists 900,000 to 950,000 distinct CDR3 sequences, roughly 30% occurring once. Germline loops: CDR1 SEHNR, CDR2 FQNEAQ (reference sequence). There are 16 residues in the CDR3. Trimming at V came to 6 bases and at J to 5 bases, leaving 11 bases not matched to a gene. The sample was cultured CD8+ T cells from PBMCs, taken from culture after CMV antigen stimulation. J is TRBJ1-1 and V is TRBV7-9, with 11 positions matching TRBD1. The TCR comes from a human donor in good health (CMV status not recorded). Some clones in this sample may be carry-over from other donors' samples. The CDR3 DNA is TGTGCCAGCAGACCTGGACAGGGGGCGCGAAGAACTGAAGCTTTCTTT. Translating it yields CASRPGQGARRTEAFF.